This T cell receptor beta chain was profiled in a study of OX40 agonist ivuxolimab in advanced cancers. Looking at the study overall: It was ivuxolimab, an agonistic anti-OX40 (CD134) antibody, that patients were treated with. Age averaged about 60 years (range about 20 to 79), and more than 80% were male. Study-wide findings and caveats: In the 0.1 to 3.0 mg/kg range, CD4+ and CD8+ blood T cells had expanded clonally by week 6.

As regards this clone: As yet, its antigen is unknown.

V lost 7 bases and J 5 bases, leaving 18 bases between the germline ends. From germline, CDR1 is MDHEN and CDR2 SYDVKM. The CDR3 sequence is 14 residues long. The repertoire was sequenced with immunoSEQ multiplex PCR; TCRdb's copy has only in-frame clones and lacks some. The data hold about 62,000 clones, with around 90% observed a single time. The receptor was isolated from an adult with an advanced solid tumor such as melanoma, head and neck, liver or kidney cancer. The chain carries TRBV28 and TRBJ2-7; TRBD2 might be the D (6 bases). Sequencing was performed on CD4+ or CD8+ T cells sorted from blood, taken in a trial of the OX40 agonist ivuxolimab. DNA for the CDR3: TGTGCCAGCACCCCTGGGGGGTTCAGGGACGAGCAGTACTTC. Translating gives CASTPGGFRDEQYF.